This T cell receptor (beta chain) was found in a study of T cell responses to AZD1222 COVID-19 vaccine. Study outcomes and limitations: Among the donors, most were white British and more were female, and clonal diversity was possibly underestimated. Among vaccine-associated CD4 TCRs, coverage spanned spike, with dominance at 160-218 and 743-854. Spike-specific TCR breadth and depth went up after people got two AZD1222 doses.

As concerns this clone: Its antigen is unidentified.

CDR1 and CDR2 (germline): SGHTA, FQGTGA. CDR3 length equals 12 residues. Trimming removed 4 bases at V and 4 bases at J, with 6 bases between. TCRdb keeps only in-frame clones here, not all; method: immunoSEQ multiplex PCR. Among 70,000 to 90,000 clones listed, about 83% were seen once. The V and J genes are TRBV7-3 and TRBJ2-3; D might be TRBD2 (5 bases). This receptor was identified in an adult in good health. The sequences come from peripheral blood, collected on day 0 of AZD1222 vaccination. The CDR3 loop reads CASSSGADTQYF. For the CDR3, the DNA is TGTGCCAGCAGCTCCGGGGCAGATACGCAGTATTTT. The entire variable domain, with the rest obtained from reference TRBV7-3 and TRBJ2-3, is as follows: GAGVSQTPSNKVTEKGKYVELRCDPISGHTALYWYRQSLGQGPEFLIYFQGTGAADDSGLPNDRFFAVRPEGSVSTLKIQRTERGDSAVYLCASSSGADTQYFGPGTRLTVL.